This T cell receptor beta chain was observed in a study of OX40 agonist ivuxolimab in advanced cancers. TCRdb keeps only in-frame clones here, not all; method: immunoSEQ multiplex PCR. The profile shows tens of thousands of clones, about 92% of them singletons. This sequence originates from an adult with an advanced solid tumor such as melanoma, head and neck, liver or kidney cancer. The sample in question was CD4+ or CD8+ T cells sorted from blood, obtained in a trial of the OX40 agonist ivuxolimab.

CDR3 sequence reads: CASSTDSSTNYGYTF. The CDR3 DNA sequence: TGTGCCAGCAGCACGGACAGTTCGACTAACTATGGCTACACCTTC. The rearrangement uses TRBV7-2 and TRBJ1-2; D might be TRBD1 (6 bases). Looked up from germline, CDR1 is SGHTA and CDR2 is FQGNSA. The CDR3 totals 15 residues. V was shortened by 5 bases and J by 0 bases, with 13 bases between the two germline ends.